A selection of T cell receptor beta chains follows, all from one sample in a study of control samples from healthy donors and cancer patients. The data were produced by immunoSEQ multiplex PCR, yet TCRdb's version contains in-frame clones alone and is incomplete. The top ten clones hold around 6.4% of a sample with 350,000 to 450,000 clones, around nine tenths of them seen once. Sequenced material: PBMCs. The receptors originated from a man aged 35-49 years with head and neck cancer. CDR3s include the opening cysteine and the closing phenylalanine or tryptophan. The order of the fields is D gene, clone size, V gene, CDR3 length, J gene, CDR3 DNA, CDR3 protein. The D gene is left open where the match is weak. Clone size is given for some rows only: seen once, a few or many times, or a class if the clone is expanded.

.	.	TRBV9	15	TRBJ2-1	TGTGCCAGCAGCCCAGAGGGGGAGAGGTACAATGAGCAGTTCTTC	CASSPEGERYNEQFF
TRBD1	.	TRBV28	16	TRBJ1-5	TGTGCCAGCAGAGCATTCCCAGGGGGAAGCAATCAGCCCCAGCATTTT	CASRAFPGGSNQPQHF
.	once	TRBV7-7	12	TRBJ2-2	TGTGCTAGCAGCTCCAGTGGAGCGGAGCTGTTTTTT	CASSSSGAELFF
TRBD1	once	TRBV7-9	17	TRBJ1-4	TGTGCCAGCAGCCATGCCCGGGACAGGGAAGGGAATGAAAAACTGTTTTTT	CASSHARDREGNEKLFF
.	.	TRBV6-2/TRBV6-3	14	TRBJ2-5	TGTGCCAGCAGTCAATGGACAGACCAAGAGACCCAGTACTTC	CASSQWTDQETQYF
.	.	TRBV27	11	TRBJ1-2	TGTGCCAGCAGTTCCGGCTATGGCTACACCTTC	CASSSGYGYTF
TRBD1	.	TRBV6-5	14	TRBJ1-4	TGTGCCAGCAGAGGACAGGGATCTAATGAAAAACTGTTTTTT	CASRGQGSNEKLFF
.	few	TRBV20-1	11	TRBJ2-3	TGCAGTCTCTCAGGGGAGGATACGCAGTATTTT	CSLSGEDTQYF
.	.	TRBV7-9	14	TRBJ2-5	TGTGCCAGCAGCCGCAGGGAGTATGGAGAGACCCAGTACTTC	CASSRREYGETQYF
TRBD1	.	TRBV19	14	TRBJ2-5	TGTGCCAGTAGTACGGGACAGCTCCAAGAGACCCAGTACTTC	CASSTGQLQETQYF